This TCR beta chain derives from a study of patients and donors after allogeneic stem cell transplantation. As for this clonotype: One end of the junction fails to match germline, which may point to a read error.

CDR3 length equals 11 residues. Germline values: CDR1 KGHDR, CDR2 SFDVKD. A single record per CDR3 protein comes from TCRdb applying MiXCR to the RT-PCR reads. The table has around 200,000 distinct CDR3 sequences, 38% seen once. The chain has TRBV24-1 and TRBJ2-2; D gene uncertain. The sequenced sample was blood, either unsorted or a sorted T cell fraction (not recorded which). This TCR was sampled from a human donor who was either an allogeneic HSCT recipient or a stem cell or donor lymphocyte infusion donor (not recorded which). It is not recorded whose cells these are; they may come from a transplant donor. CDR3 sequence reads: CASSNTGELFF. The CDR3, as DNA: TGTGCCAGCAGTAACACCGGGGAGCTGTTTTTT.